These 7 T cell receptor beta chains were all obtained from the same sample, sequenced in a study of OX40 agonist ivuxolimab in advanced cancers. Libraries were prepared by immunoSEQ multiplex PCR; TCRdb keeps only in-frame clonotypes and omits some of them. The sample includes more than 65,000 clones, 90% of them seen just once. The sample here was CD4+ or CD8+ T cells sorted from blood, taken in a trial of the OX40 agonist ivuxolimab. Every receptor here comes from an adult with an advanced solid tumor such as melanoma, head and neck, liver or kidney cancer.

The rearrangement links TRBV7-3 to TRBJ2-1, with 7 bases lining up with TRBD2. The CDR3 is 13 residues long. Germline V CDR1 and CDR2: SGHTA, FQGTGA. Trimming removed 5 bases from V and 5 bases from J; junction bases left unmatched: 3. The CDR3 loop reads CASSRTRDNEQFF. Here the CDR3 DNA reads TGTGCCAGCAGCCGGACTAGGGACAATGAGCAGTTCTTC.

The CDR3, as DNA: TGTGCCAGCAGTTCGAACAGCTACGAGCAGTACTTC. It specifies CASSSNSYEQYF. The V and J genes are TRBV6-5 and TRBJ2-7; D is unclear. V was shortened by 4 bases and J by 3 bases, with 7 bases between the two germline ends. The CDR3 sequence is 12 residues long. The germline V gene encodes CDR1 MNHEY and CDR2 SVGAGI.

V is TRBV15 and J is TRBJ2-1; D unresolved. The V end lost 8 bases, the J end lost 5 bases, and 16 bases lay between the germline ends. Germline CDR1 is LNHNV and CDR2 is YYDKDF (reference sequence). This CDR3 region has 14 residues. The CDR3 sequence: CATGLGIGNNEQFF. The CDR3, as DNA: TGTGCCACCGGTTTGGGGATCGGTAACAATGAGCAGTTCTTC. Filled out from reference TRBV15 and TRBJ2-1, the complete variable domain reads DAMVIQNPRYQVTQFGKPVTLSCSQTLNHNVMYWYQQKSSQAPKLLFHYYDKDFNNEADTPDNFQSRRPNTSFCFLDIRSPGLGDTAMYLCATGLGIGNNEQFFGPGTRLTVL.

The chain carries TRBV28 and TRBJ1-5; D perhaps matches TRBD1 (6 bases). V gave up 5 bases and J gave up 2 bases, with 19 bases separating them. The CDR3 runs to 17 residues. Germline V gives CDR1 MDHEN, CDR2 SYDVKM. The CDR3 reads CASSPTNGGLGNQPQHF. The CDR3 DNA sequence: TGTGCCAGCAGTCCCACCAATGGGGGGCTTGGCAATCAGCCCCAGCATTTT. The whole variable domain, filled in from reference TRBV28 and TRBJ1-5, reads DVKVTQSSRYLVKRTGEKVFLECVQDMDHENMFWYRQDPGLGLRLIYFSYDVKMKEKGDIPEGYSVSREKKERFSLILESASTNQTSMYLCASSPTNGGLGNQPQHFGDGTRLSIL.

The chain recombines TRBV29-1 with TRBJ2-7; 8 positions agree with TRBD1. The germline CDR1 and CDR2 sequences are SQVTM and ANQGSEA. This CDR3 spans 13 amino acids. CDR3 loop: CSAGSDRVGEQYF. The CDR3 region has the DNA TGCAGTGCCGGGTCGGACAGGGTTGGTGAGCAGTACTTC.

The count of this clone is one. The rearrangement links TRBV5-1 to TRBJ2-3, with 10 bases aligning to TRBD2. Per germline, CDR1 SGHRS and CDR2 YFSETQ. CDR3 length equals 16 residues. Unmatched junction bases numbered 7, after V lost 0 bases and J lost 6 bases. CDR3 protein: CASSLGLAGGTDTQYF. DNA for the CDR3: TGCGCCAGCAGCTTGGGACTAGCGGGCGGAACGGATACGCAGTATTTT.

Only one count was recorded for this clone. CDR3 sequence: CASSQTGDSNQPQHF. The CDR3 DNA follows: TGTGCCAGCTCACAGACAGGGGATAGCAATCAGCCCCAGCATTTT. The chain couples TRBV18 to TRBJ1-5, with 8 bases lining up with TRBD1. V gave up 4 bases and J gave up 0 bases; unmatched junction bases: 2. CDR3 size: 15 residues. Germline CDR1 is KGHSH and CDR2 is LQKENI.